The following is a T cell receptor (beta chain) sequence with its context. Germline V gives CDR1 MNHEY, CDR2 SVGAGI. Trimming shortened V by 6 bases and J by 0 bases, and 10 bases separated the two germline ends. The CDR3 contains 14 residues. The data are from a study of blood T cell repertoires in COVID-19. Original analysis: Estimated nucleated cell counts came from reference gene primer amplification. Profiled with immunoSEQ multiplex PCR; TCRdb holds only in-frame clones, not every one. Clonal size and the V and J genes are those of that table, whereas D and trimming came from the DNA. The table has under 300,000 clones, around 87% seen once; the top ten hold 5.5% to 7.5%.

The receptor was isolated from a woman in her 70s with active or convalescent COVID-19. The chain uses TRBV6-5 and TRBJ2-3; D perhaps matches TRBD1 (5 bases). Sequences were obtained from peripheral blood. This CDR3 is CASRPGISTDTQYF. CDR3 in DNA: TGTGCCAGCAGGCCAGGGATCAGCACAGATACGCAGTATTTT.